Described below is a single TCR beta chain sequence and its context. CDR3 length: 20 residues. V lost 0 bases, J lost 0 bases, and 14 bases stayed unmatched. Per the germline V gene, CDR1 is SGHDN and CDR2 is FVKESK. The sample comes from a study of T cell responses to AZD1222 COVID-19 vaccine. Sequenced by immunoSEQ multiplex PCR; TCRdb stores in-frame clones only, minus some. Among more than 95,000 clones listed, approximately 90% were seen once. J is TRBJ2-5 and V is TRBV14; the match to TRBD2 covers 9 bases. The sequencing used peripheral blood, collected on day 0 of AZD1222 vaccination. The TCR originated in an adult in good health. CDR3 nucleotide sequence: TGTGCCAGCAGCCAAGAGGGCCCCCTGACTAGCGGCCAGTACCAAGAGACCCAGTACTTC. It translates to CASSQEGPLTSGQYQETQYF.